Listed below are T cell receptor beta chains from one sample, sequenced in a study of blood T cell repertoires in COVID-19. Assay: immunoSEQ multiplex PCR; the TCRdb copy retains only in-frame clones and omits some. This sample has around 250,000 clones, with approximately 87% found just once. The sequencing sample was made of peripheral blood. The receptors here all came from a man in his 60s who had recovered from COVID-19. Each CDR3 is given with its conserved first and last residue. The order of the fields is V gene, CDR3 protein.

TRBV2 CATLPGQGSNEQFF
TRBV9 CASSSGLAGGPGAGELFF
TRBV3-1/TRBV3-2 CASSQEGTAMNTEAFF
TRBV7-9 CASSLVGTSGGYNEQFF
TRBV5-4 CASSPEAHYNEQFF
TRBV30 CAWSVLRTGGYGYTF
TRBV7-9 CASSFPGLRDSEQYF
TRBV7-8 CASSSRRGRRSTDTQYF
TRBV19 CASTLPGSNQPQHF
TRBV19 CASSNTGTGVNNEQFF
TRBV24-1 CATSRGGGQPQHF
TRBV6-5 CASSYRAGGPQETQYF
TRBV9 CASSPRLAGGSYNEQFF
TRBV21-1 CASSKPVQERNTIYF
TRBV13 CASSFGGLYNEQFF
TRBV5-1 CASSLARATNEKLFF
TRBV4-1 CASSQEDRGPNEQFF
TRBV5-4 CASSFGGNYGYTF
TRBV19 CASSTPTGSPLHF
TRBV5-4 CASSLRTGGANYGYTF
TRBV24-1 CATSDASRQPGGDYGYTF
TRBV7-6 CASSSPKAGGRNEQFF